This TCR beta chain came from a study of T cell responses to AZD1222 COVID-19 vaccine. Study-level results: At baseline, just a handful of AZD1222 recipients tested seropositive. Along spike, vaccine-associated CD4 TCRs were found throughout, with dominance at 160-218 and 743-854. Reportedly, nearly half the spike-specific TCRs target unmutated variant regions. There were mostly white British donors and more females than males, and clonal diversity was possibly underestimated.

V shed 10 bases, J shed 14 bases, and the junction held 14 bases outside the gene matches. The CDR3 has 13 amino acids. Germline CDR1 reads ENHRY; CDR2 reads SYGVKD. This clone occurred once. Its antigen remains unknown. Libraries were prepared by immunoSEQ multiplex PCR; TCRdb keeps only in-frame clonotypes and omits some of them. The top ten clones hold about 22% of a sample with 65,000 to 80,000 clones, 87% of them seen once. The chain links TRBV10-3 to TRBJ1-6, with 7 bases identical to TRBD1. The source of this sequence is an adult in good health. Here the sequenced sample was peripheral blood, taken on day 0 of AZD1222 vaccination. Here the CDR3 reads CATGEQGLKALHF. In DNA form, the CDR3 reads TGTGCCACCGGCGAACAGGGGCTTAAGGCCCTCCACTTT.